A selection of T cell receptor beta chains follows, all from one sample in a study of radiotherapy plus CTLA-4 blockade in lung cancer. Assay used: immunoSEQ multiplex PCR; TCRdb lists only in-frame clones, some missing. The table lists 90,000 or so clones, around 88% of them singletons. The material sequenced was peripheral blood, taken from a patient treated with radiotherapy plus ipilimumab. These TCRs come from a human donor with non-small cell lung cancer who had a partial response to radiotherapy plus ipilimumab. Each CDR3 is given with its conserved first and last residue. Fields, in order: J gene, V gene, CDR3 length, clone size, D gene, CDR3 DNA, CDR3 protein. D genes are given only for firm matches. The listing skips clone size in some rows; elsewhere it reads once, few, many or a size class.

TRBJ1-3 TRBV30 12 - - TGTGCCTGGAGTATCGTGGGAAACACCATATATTTT CAWSIVGNTIYF
TRBJ1-2 TRBV5-8 14 - - TGTGCCAGCAGCTTGGATTTGACAAGTAGGGGCTACACCTTC CASSLDLTSRGYTF
TRBJ2-2 TRBV7-9 16 - TRBD1 TGTGCCAGCAGCTTAGGACAGGGGGGAGACACCGGGGAGCTGTTTTTT CASSLGQGGDTGELFF
TRBJ2-2 TRBV10-3 16 few - TGTGCCATCAGTGAGGGTGGCAGGGGGAACACCGGGGAGCTGTTTTTT CAISEGGRGNTGELFF
TRBJ2-2 TRBV11-2 16 - TRBD2 TGTGCCAGCAGCCGTGGACTAGCGGTGAACACCGGGGAGCTGTTTTTT CASSRGLAVNTGELFF
TRBJ1-3 TRBV4-1 20 - TRBD1 TGCGCCAGCAGCCGAGAACAGACAGGGGCGATCTTAAATACTGGAAACACCATATATTTT CASSREQTGAILNTGNTIYF
TRBJ1-4 TRBV15 15 once TRBD1 TGTGCCACCAGCAGACACAGGGGAACTAATGAAAAACTGTTTTTT CATSRHRGTNEKLFF
TRBJ2-6 TRBV7-9 18 - - TGTGCCACGCCCCACCGGGGTTCGAGGAGCTCTGGGGCCAACGTCCTGACTTTC CATPHRGSRSSGANVLTF
TRBJ1-1 TRBV5-4 16 - TRBD1 TGTGCCAGCAGCCCAGACAGGGGATCTATGAACACTGAAGCTTTCTTT CASSPDRGSMNTEAFF
TRBJ2-4 TRBV15 18 - - TGTGCCACCAGCAGGCCCCGGGAGACCTCCATCGGGAGAAACATTCAGTACTTC CATSRPRETSIGRNIQYF
TRBJ1-4 TRBV27 16 - - TGTGCCAGCAGTTCCTACGACAGGAAGGGGAGTGAAAAACTGTTTTTT CASSSYDRKGSEKLFF
TRBJ1-1 TRBV6-1 15 - - TGTGCCAGCAGGGGTTATGGGGCAACCAACACTGAAGCTTTCTTT CASRGYGATNTEAFF
TRBJ2-2 TRBV27 15 - TRBD2 TGTGCCAGCAGATTAGCGGGACTTACAACCGGGGAGCTGTTTTTT CASRLAGLTTGELFF
TRBJ1-1 TRBV5-4 13 few - TGTGCCAGCAGGATGGCATCGAACACTGAAGCTTTCTTT CASRMASNTEAFF
TRBJ2-5 TRBV9 18 - TRBD2 TGTGCCAGCAGCCCGCCTGGAGGGACTAGCGGGACCCAAGAGACCCAGTACTTC CASSPPGGTSGTQETQYF
TRBJ2-5 TRBV9 14 - - TGTGCCAGCAGCGTAGTTGGCCAGGGAGAGACCCAGTACTTC CASSVVGQGETQYF
TRBJ2-7 TRBV7-2 15 - - TGTGCCAGCAGCTTAGTAGGCCCAGGGATGTACGAGCAGTACTTC CASSLVGPGMYEQYF
TRBJ2-7 TRBV6-6 11 - - TGTGCCAGCAGCGGGAGCTACGAGCAGTACTTC CASSGSYEQYF
TRBJ2-3 TRBV6-1 15 many TRBD2 TGTGCCAGCAGTGAACTAGCGGGAGGGCCAGATACGCAGTATTTT CASSELAGGPDTQYF
TRBJ1-1 TRBV7-9 14 - TRBD1 TGTGCCAGCAGCACCGGGACAGCTGTCACTGAAGCTTTCTTT CASSTGTAVTEAFF
TRBJ2-3 TRBV5-1 15 - TRBD1 TGCGCCAGCAGCCTACAGGGGTTGAGCACAGATACGCAGTATTTT CASSLQGLSTDTQYF
TRBJ1-1 TRBV28 14 - TRBD1 TGTGCCAGCAGTCTCGACAGGGTGAACACTGAAGCTTTCTTT CASSLDRVNTEAFF
TRBJ2-3 TRBV5-1 15 - TRBD1 TGCGCCAGCAGCTCACAGGGGGCCGGGGCAGATACGCAGTATTTT CASSSQGAGADTQYF
TRBJ2-1 TRBV4-1 14 - TRBD2 TGCGCCAGCCGACAAGCGGGAGGTCTCAATGAGCAGTTCTTC CASRQAGGLNEQFF
TRBJ1-2 TRBV19 15 - TRBD1 TGTGCCAGTAGTTCGTGGACCGGGACAGGGCGTAGCTACACCTTC CASSSWTGTGRSYTF
TRBJ1-2 TRBV5-5 18 - TRBD1 TGTGCCAGCAGCTTGTCATTGCAGGGGGCTGCGCCGAACTATGGCTACACCTTC CASSLSLQGAAPNYGYTF
TRBJ1-5 TRBV28 15 - - TGTGCCAGCAGGAACGGTCCGGTTAGCAATCAGCCCCAGCATTTT CASRNGPVSNQPQHF
TRBJ1-4 TRBV27 17 - - TGTGCCAGCAGTCCCCAGGGGCAGCCAGGGGTGGGGGAAAAACTGTTTTTT CASSPQGQPGVGEKLFF
TRBJ1-2 TRBV10-3 18 - - TGTGCCATCAGTGGCCTTGACAGTAGTTCGCAGGCTAACTATGGCTACACCTTC CAISGLDSSSQANYGYTF
TRBJ2-7 TRBV15 13 - - TGTGCCACCAGCAGAGACACCTACTACGAGCAGTACTTC CATSRDTYYEQYF
TRBJ1-1 TRBV6-5 13 once TRBD1 TGTGCCAGCGGAGACAGGGCCGTAGGAATGGCTTTCTTT CASGDRAVGMAFF
TRBJ1-2 TRBV5-1 15 - - TGCGCCAGCAGCTTGGGACAGCCGGGGGACTATGGCTACACCTTC CASSLGQPGDYGYTF
TRBJ1-3 TRBV5-4 16 - - TGTGCCAGCAGCTCACAGGGAGCTCTCTCTGGAAACACCATATATTTT CASSSQGALSGNTIYF
TRBJ2-3 TRBV27 21 once TRBD2 TGTGCCAGCAGTCCCTATGTAAGAGGGACTAGCGGGCCTGGGAGCACAGATACGCAGTATTTT CASSPYVRGTSGPGSTDTQYF
TRBJ2-7 TRBV5-1 13 few TRBD1 TGCGCCAGCAGCTTGACAGGGGGCTACGAGCAGTACTTC CASSLTGGYEQYF
TRBJ2-5 TRBV4-3 14 - - TGCGCCAGCAGCCAAGATCCCAGGCAAGAGACCCAGTACTTC CASSQDPRQETQYF
TRBJ2-1 TRBV18 16 - TRBD2 TGTGCCAGCTCACCAAGACTAGCGGGAGAGCTCGATGAGCAGTTCTTC CASSPRLAGELDEQFF
TRBJ2-2 TRBV11-2 15 - - TGTGCCAGCAGCTTAGATAGGGGAAGGTCCGGGGAGCTGTTTTTT CASSLDRGRSGELFF
TRBJ2-3 TRBV6-5 16 - TRBD2 TGTGCCAGCAGTTCACGGACTAGCGGGAGGACAGATACGCAGTATTTT CASSSRTSGRTDTQYF
TRBJ2-7 TRBV5-4 16 - TRBD2 TGTGCCAGCAGCTTTGGAGGTAGCGGGAGTGTCTACGAGCAGTACTTC CASSFGGSGSVYEQYF
TRBJ2-3 TRBV7-2 16 - TRBD2 TGTGCCAGCAGCCCCAGGGGGACTAGCGGGAGGGATACGCAGTATTTT CASSPRGTSGRDTQYF
TRBJ2-2 TRBV27 16 - TRBD1 TGTGCCAGCAGCCCCGGGACAGGGGCGCCCGTGGGGGAGCTGTTTTTT CASSPGTGAPVGELFF
TRBJ2-7 TRBV20-1 10 - - TGCAGTGCCGGGGCCTACGAGCAGTACTTC CSAGAYEQYF
TRBJ2-3 TRBV6-1 15 - TRBD1 TGTGCCAGCAGTGAATGGACAGGGACCACAGATACGCAGTATTTT CASSEWTGTTDTQYF
TRBJ2-7 TRBV27 12 - - TGTGCCAGCAGACCTAGAAACCACGAGCAGTACTTC CASRPRNHEQYF
TRBJ1-4 TRBV2 14 once - TGTGCCAGCAGTGACCGACAGATGGGGGAAAAACTGTTTTTT CASSDRQMGEKLFF
TRBJ1-5 TRBV6-5 16 - - TGTGCCAGCAGTTACTCGCCCCGGGGGAGCAATCAGCCCCAGCATTTT CASSYSPRGSNQPQHF
TRBJ1-1 TRBV18 13 - - TGTGCCAGCCAGCTACAGGACAACACTGAAGCTTTCTTT CASQLQDNTEAFF
TRBJ1-1 TRBV28 14 - - TGTGCCAGCAGTTTAACGCGGGCTATCACTGAAGCTTTCTTT CASSLTRAITEAFF
TRBJ2-3 TRBV4-3 19 - TRBD2 TGCGCCAGCAGCCTACAAGCAGTTGGACTAGCGACCAGCACAGATACGCAGTATTTT CASSLQAVGLATSTDTQYF
TRBJ1-5 TRBV28 16 once - TGTGCCAGCAGTTATCCGTCACACTATAGCAATCAGCCCCAGCATTTT CASSYPSHYSNQPQHF
TRBJ2-7 TRBV5-6 14 - - TGTGCCAGCAGCTTGGGTTGGGGAGCTTACGAGCAGTACTTC CASSLGWGAYEQYF
TRBJ1-1 TRBV18 15 - - TGTGCCAGCTCACCCCCATCGGCGGTGAACACTGAAGCTTTCTTT CASSPPSAVNTEAFF
TRBJ2-5 TRBV11-2 17 - TRBD2 TGTGCCAGCAGCTTAGTTAGCGGGAGTGTGATTGGGGAGACCCAGTACTTC CASSLVSGSVIGETQYF
TRBJ2-5 TRBV2 13 few TRBD1 TGTGCCAGCAGGAGACAGGGGGGAGAGACCCAGTACTTC CASRRQGGETQYF
TRBJ1-2 TRBV19 10 - TRBD1 TGTGCCACAGGGGGCTATGGCTACACCTTC CATGGYGYTF
TRBJ2-7 TRBV4-1 15 - - TGCGCCAGCAGCCACGGAGTCGGACAAGTTTACGAGCAGTACTTC CASSHGVGQVYEQYF
TRBJ2-3 TRBV28 14 - - TGTGCCAGCAGTTTCGAACAGGGCACAGATACGCAGTATTTT CASSFEQGTDTQYF
TRBJ1-1 TRBV6-1 14 - TRBD1 TGTGCCAGCAGTGGTGGGACAGGGGCTACTGAAGCTTTCTTT CASSGGTGATEAFF